This paragraph reports one T cell receptor (beta chain). Clones were read by immunoSEQ multiplex PCR, and TCRdb kept only the in-frame ones, dropping some. The repertoire includes roughly 34,000 clones, about 80% of them detected once, and approximately 15% sits in the top ten. The CDR3 has 13 residues. Between the trimmed V and J ends, which lost 1 base and 7 bases, there was a span of 11 bases. Looked up from germline, CDR1 is SQVTM and CDR2 is ANQGSEA. This sample is part of a study of blood T cell repertoires in COVID-19. Source material: peripheral blood. This sequence was found in a woman aged 70 to 79 with acute or convalescent COVID-19. This chain joins TRBV29-1 and TRBJ1-5; D unclear. For the CDR3, the DNA is TGCAGCGTTGAAGTCGGGGAAGGACAGCCCCAGCATTTT. Residues: CSVEVGEGQPQHF.